The rows below give T cell receptor beta chains drawn from one sample of a study of blood T cell repertoires in COVID-19. The protocol was immunoSEQ multiplex PCR, while the TCRdb copy is restricted to in-frame clones and leaves out a portion. The data contain 150,000 to 200,000 clones, 80% to 85% of them singletons. Sequencing was done on a sample of peripheral blood. Source of these receptors: a human donor with acute or convalescent COVID-19. The donor label of this sample is uncertain. CDR3s leave out the opening cysteine and the closing phenylalanine or tryptophan.

V gene: TRBV30
CDR3 protein: ALRGLVTEAF

V gene: TRBV6-1
CDR3 protein: ASSGPGTGSNQPQH

V gene: TRBV7-8
CDR3 protein: ASSPVGGGRGHGYT

V gene: TRBV5-1
CDR3 protein: ASSLGAGVDTQY

V gene: TRBV28
CDR3 protein: ASSQDREGKDTQY

V gene: TRBV28
CDR3 protein: ASRPGTSPDTQY

V gene: TRBV5-1
CDR3 protein: ASSSRQGRPRGDTQY

V gene: TRBV28
CDR3 protein: ASTSFPYSGNTIY

V gene: TRBV9
CDR3 protein: ASSVELDTNSGNTIY

V gene: TRBV9
CDR3 protein: ASSSDYGTSNSPLH

V gene: TRBV3-1/TRBV3-2
CDR3 protein: ASSQEQGQQPQH

V gene: TRBV7-2
CDR3 protein: ASSQGRQPLLEQY

V gene: TRBV28
CDR3 protein: ASSFLGQGATEQY